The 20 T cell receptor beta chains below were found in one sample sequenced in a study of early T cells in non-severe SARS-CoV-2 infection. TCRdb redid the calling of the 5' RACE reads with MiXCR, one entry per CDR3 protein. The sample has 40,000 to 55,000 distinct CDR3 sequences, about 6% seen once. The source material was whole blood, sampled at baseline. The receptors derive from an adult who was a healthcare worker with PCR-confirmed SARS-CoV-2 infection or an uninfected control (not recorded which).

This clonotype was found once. The CDR3 DNA is TGCAGTGCTAGGGGGAGGGCGTCCCCGAGTGAGCAGTTCTTC. Translating it yields CSARGRASPSEQFF. The genes are TRBV20-1 and TRBJ2-1, with 7 bases aligning to TRBD2. Germline V gene data show CDR1 as DFQATT and CDR2 as SNEGSKA (reference sequence). The CDR3 runs to 14 residues. The J segment lost 9 bases and the V segment lost 3 bases, leaving 11 bases of the junction unmatched.

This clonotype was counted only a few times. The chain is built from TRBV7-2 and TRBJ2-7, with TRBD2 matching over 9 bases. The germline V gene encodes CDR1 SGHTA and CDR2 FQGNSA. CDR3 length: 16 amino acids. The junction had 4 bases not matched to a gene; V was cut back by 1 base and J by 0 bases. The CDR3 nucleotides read TGTGCCAGCAGCTTAGTGGGTAGCGGGAGCTCCTACGAGCAGTACTTC. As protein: CASSLVGSGSSYEQYF. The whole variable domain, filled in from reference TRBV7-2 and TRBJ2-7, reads GAGVSQSPSNKVTEKGKDVELRCDPISGHTALYWYRQSLGQGLEFLIYFQGNSAPDKSGLPSDRFSAERTGGSVSTLTIQRTQQEDSAVYLCASSLVGSGSSYEQYFGPGTRLTVT.

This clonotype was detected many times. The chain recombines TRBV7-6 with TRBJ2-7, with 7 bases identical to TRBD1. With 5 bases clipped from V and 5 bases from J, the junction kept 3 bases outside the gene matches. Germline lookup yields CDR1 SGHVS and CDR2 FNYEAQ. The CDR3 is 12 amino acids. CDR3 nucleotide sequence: TGTGCCAGCAGCCAGGGGGTAGACGAGCAGTACTTC. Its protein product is CASSQGVDEQYF.

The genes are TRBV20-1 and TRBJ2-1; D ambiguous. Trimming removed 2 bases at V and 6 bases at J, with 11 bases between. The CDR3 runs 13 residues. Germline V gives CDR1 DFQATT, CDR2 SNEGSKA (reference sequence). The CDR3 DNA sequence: TGCAGTGCTAGACGGAACGATGGCAATGAGCAGTTCTTC. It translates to CSARRNDGNEQFF.

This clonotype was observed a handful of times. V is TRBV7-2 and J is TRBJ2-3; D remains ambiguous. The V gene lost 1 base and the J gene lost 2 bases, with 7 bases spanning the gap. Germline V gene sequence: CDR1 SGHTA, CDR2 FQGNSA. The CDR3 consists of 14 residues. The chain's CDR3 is CASSLGPATDTQYF. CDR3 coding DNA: TGTGCCAGCAGCTTAGGCCCGGCCACAGATACGCAGTATTTT.

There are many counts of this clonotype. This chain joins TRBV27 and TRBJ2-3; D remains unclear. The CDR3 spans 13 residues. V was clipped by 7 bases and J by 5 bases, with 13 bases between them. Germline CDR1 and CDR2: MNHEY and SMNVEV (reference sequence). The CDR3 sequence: CASKALGRDTQYF. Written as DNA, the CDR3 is TGTGCCAGCAAAGCTCTGGGCCGAGATACGCAGTATTTT.

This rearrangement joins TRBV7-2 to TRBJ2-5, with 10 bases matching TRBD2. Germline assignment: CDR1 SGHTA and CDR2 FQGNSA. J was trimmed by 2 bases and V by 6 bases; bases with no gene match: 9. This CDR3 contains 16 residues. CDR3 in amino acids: CASSLALAGAQETQYF. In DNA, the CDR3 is TGTGCCAGCAGTCTAGCGCTAGCGGGGGCTCAAGAGACCCAGTACTTC.

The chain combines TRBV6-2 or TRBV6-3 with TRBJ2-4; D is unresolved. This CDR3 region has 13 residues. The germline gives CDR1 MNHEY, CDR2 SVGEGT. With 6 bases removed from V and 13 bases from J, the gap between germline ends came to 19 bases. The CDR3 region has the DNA TGTGCCAGCAGCGAATCCGACGGCGGCCCCCAGTACTTC. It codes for CASSESDGGPQYF.

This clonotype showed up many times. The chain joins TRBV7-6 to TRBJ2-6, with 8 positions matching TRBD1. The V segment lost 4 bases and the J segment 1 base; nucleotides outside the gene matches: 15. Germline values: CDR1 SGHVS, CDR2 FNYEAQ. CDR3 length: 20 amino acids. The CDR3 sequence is CASSSTERTGPASGANVLTF. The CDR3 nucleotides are TGTGCCAGCAGCTCTACAGAACGGACAGGGCCCGCATCTGGGGCCAACGTCCTGACTTTC.

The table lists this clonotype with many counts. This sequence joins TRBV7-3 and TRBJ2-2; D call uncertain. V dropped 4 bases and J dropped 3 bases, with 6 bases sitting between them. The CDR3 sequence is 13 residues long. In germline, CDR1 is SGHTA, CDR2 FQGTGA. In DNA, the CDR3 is TGTGCCAGCAGCTCACAGTACACCGGGGAGCTGTTTTTT. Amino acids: CASSSQYTGELFF. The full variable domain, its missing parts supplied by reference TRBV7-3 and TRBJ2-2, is GAGVSQTPSNKVTEKGKYVELRCDPISGHTALYWYRQSLGQGPEFLIYFQGTGAADDSGLPNDRFFAVRPEGSVSTLKIQRTERGDSAVYLCASSSQYTGELFFGEGSRLTVL.

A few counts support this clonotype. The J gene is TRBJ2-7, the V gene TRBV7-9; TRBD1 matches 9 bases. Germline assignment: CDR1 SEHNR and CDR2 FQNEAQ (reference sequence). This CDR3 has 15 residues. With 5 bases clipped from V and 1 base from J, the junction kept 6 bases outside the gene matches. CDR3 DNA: TGTGCCAGCAGCCCCATGGGACAGGGATCCTACGAGCAGTACTTC. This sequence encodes CASSPMGQGSYEQYF. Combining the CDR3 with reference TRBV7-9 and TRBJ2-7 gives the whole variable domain DTGVSQNPRHKITKRGQNVTFRCDPISEHNRLYWYRQTLGQGPEFLTYFQNEAQLEKSRLLSDRFSAERPKGSFSTLEIQRTEQGDSAMYLCASSPMGQGSYEQYFGPGTRLTVT.

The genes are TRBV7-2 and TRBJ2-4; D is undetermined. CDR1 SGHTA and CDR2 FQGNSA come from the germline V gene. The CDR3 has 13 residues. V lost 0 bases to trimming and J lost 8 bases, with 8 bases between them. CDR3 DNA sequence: TGTGCCAGCAGCTTAGCCAGCCCTGACATTCAGTACTTC. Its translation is CASSLASPDIQYF.

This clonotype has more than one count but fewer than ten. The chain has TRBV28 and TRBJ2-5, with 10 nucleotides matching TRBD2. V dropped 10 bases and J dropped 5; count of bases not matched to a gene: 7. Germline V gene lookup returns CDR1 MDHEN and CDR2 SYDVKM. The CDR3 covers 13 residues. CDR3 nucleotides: TGTGCCACCCTCCCTAGCGGGAGTGAGACCCAGTACTTC. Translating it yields CATLPSGSETQYF.

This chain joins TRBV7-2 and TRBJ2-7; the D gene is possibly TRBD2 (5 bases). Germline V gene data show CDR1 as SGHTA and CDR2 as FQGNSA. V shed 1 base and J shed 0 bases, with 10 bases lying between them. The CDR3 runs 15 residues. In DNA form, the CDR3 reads TGTGCCAGCAGCTTAGAGTCTAGCCGCTCCTACGAGCAGTACTTC. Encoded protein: CASSLESSRSYEQYF.

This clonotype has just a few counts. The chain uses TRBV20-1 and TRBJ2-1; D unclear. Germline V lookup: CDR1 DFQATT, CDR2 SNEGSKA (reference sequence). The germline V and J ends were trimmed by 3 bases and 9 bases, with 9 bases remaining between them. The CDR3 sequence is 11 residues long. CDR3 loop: CSARSQTEQFF. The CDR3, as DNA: TGCAGTGCTAGGTCCCAGACTGAGCAGTTCTTC.

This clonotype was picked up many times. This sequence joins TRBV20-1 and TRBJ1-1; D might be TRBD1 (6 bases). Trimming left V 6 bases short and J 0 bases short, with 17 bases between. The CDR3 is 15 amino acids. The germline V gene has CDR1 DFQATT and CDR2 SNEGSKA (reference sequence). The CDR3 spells CSARDTGTLNTEAFF. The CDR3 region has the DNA TGCAGTGCGCGGGACACGGGAACGCTGAACACTGAAGCTTTCTTT.

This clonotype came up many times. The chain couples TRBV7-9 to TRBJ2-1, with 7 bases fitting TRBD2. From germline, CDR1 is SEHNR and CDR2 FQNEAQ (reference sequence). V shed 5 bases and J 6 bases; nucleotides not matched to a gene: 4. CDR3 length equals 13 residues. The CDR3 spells CASSAGLGNEQFF. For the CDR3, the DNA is TGTGCCAGCAGCGCAGGACTAGGCAATGAGCAGTTCTTC.

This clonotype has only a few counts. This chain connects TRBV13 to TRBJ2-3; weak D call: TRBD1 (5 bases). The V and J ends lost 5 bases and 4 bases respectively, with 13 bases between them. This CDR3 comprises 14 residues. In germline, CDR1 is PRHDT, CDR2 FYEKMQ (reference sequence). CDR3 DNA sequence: TGTGCCAGCAGCCCACGATGGGGCGCAGATACGCAGTATTTT. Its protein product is CASSPRWGADTQYF.

This chain's CDR3 is CASSLRRNQPQHF. The CDR3 region has the DNA TGTGCCAGCAGCTTACGGCGCAATCAGCCCCAGCATTTT. V usage is TRBV7-2 and J usage is TRBJ1-5; D is uncertain. The germline V gene encodes CDR1 SGHTA and CDR2 FQGNSA. The CDR3 loop spans 13 amino acids. Trimming left V 2 bases short and J 2 bases short, with 4 bases between.

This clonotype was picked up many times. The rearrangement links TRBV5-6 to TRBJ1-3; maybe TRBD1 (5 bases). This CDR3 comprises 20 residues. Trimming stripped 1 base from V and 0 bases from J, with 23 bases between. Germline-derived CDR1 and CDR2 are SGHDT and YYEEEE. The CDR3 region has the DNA TGTGCCAGCAGCTTGCTTCAGGGAGGGCGGACCGTAAGCTCTGGAAACACCATATATTTT. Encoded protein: CASSLLQGGRTVSSGNTIYF. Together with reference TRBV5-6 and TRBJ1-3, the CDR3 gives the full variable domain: DAGVTQSPTHLIKTRGQQVTLRCSPKSGHDTVSWYQQALGQGPQFIFQYYEEEERQRGNFPDRFSGHQFPNYSSELNVNALLLGDSALYLCASSLLQGGRTVSSGNTIYFGEGSWLTVV.